Below are 15 T cell receptor beta chains sequenced from a single sample in a study of technical replicates of blood from several donors. Profiled with immunoSEQ multiplex PCR; TCRdb holds only in-frame clones, not every one. Of around 79,000 clones in the sample, roughly 90% were seen once. The sequenced sample was T cells isolated from PBMCs. The receptors shown here come from a human donor in good health.

The chain recombines TRBV25-1 with TRBJ2-5; 8 nucleotides line up with TRBD1. CDR3 length: 15 residues. Germline-derived CDR1 and CDR2 are MGHDK and SYGVNS. The V segment lost 4 bases and the J segment 1 base; nucleotides outside the gene matches: 5. The CDR3, as DNA: TGTGCCAGCAGTGGCCAGCAGGGGGCCCAAGAGACCCAGTACTTC. Translating gives CASSGQQGAQETQYF. Complete variable domain (other parts from reference TRBV25-1 and TRBJ2-5): EADIYQTPRYLVIGTGKKITLECSQTMGHDKMYWYQQDPGMELHLIHYSYGVNSTEKGDLSSESTVSRIRTEHFPLTLESARPSHTSQYLCASSGQQGAQETQYFGPGTRLLVL.

The sample holds one count of this clone. The chain joins TRBV5-8 to TRBJ2-1; 8 bases match TRBD2. Trimming at V came to 5 bases and at J to 8 bases, leaving 12 bases not matched to a gene. This CDR3 has 15 residues. CDR1 SGHTS and CDR2 YDEGEE come from the germline V gene. In DNA, the CDR3 is TGTGCCAGCAGTTCGGGACTAGTGTCGTCGGATGAGCAGTTCTTC. Amino acids: CASSSGLVSSDEQFF.

The CDR3 sequence is CASSPGTANSPLHF. The CDR3 DNA reads as TGCGCCAGCAGCCCAGGGACAGCCAATTCACCCCTCCACTTT. The chain carries TRBV5-1 and TRBJ1-6; TRBD1 aligns across 7 bases. V lost 4 bases and J lost 7; bases outside the gene matches: 5. The CDR3 has 14 residues. CDR1 and CDR2 from the germline V gene are SGHRS and YFSETQ.

The chain has TRBV4-1 and TRBJ2-1, with 7 bases aligning to TRBD2. Germline V gives CDR1 MGHRA, CDR2 YSYEKL. The CDR3 extends over 18 amino acids. The V segment lost 2 bases and the J segment 8 bases; nucleotides outside the gene matches: 18. The CDR3 protein is CASSQPKLGSGFTDEQFF. CDR3 nucleotide sequence: TGCGCCAGCAGCCAACCCAAACTGGGTAGCGGGTTTACTGATGAGCAGTTCTTC.

The CDR3 loop is CASSFGTLNNEQFF. DNA of the CDR3: TGTGCCAGCAGCTTCGGGACACTAAACAATGAGCAGTTCTTC. The rearrangement links TRBV11-3 to TRBJ2-1, with D possibly TRBD1 on 6 matching bases. From germline, CDR1 is SGHNT and CDR2 YENEEA. The length of the CDR3 is 14 residues. Trimming removed 3 bases from V and 5 bases from J, with 11 bases in between.

This chain connects TRBV4-1 to TRBJ2-2; D perhaps matches TRBD2 (6 bases). From germline, CDR1 is MGHRA and CDR2 YSYEKL. The CDR3 totals 18 residues. Trimming cost V 2 bases and J 0 bases, with 16 bases left between them. The CDR3 DNA reads as TGCGCCAGCAGCCAACGAACCCTGGGACTGGCGAACACCGGGGAGCTGTTTTTT. Translating gives CASSQRTLGLANTGELFF.

This chain joins TRBV7-6 and TRBJ2-7; TRBD1 agrees at 8 bases. Germline CDR1 and CDR2: SGHVS and FNYEAQ. V lost 2 bases to trimming and J lost 6 bases; unmatched junction nucleotides: 9. This CDR3 has 15 residues. The CDR3 protein is CASSLRETGAVEQYF. CDR3 DNA: TGTGCCAGCAGCTTAAGGGAGACAGGGGCCGTCGAGCAGTACTTC.

J is TRBJ1-3 and V is TRBV4-2; the D is unclear. Germline assignment: CDR1 LGHNA and CDR2 YNFKEQ. Trimming stripped 0 bases from V and 7 bases from J, with 13 bases between. The CDR3 is 15 residues long. CDR3: CASSQDTGGGNTIYF. In nucleotides, the CDR3 is TGTGCCAGCAGCCAAGATACGGGAGGTGGGAACACCATATATTTT.

The chain's CDR3 is CASTTYTGETQYF. CDR3 bases: TGTGCCAGCACTACTTACACGGGTGAGACCCAGTACTTC. The rearrangement joins TRBV6-5 to TRBJ2-5; D is uncertain. Trimming shortened V by 7 bases and J by 5 bases, and 14 bases separated the two germline ends. CDR3 length: 13 residues. The germline CDR1 and CDR2 sequences are MNHEY and SVGAGI.

Notes on this clone: A junction end diverges from the germline sequence, so it may reflect a read error. This sequence joins TRBV28 and TRBJ2-7, with 8 bases lining up with TRBD1. Germline loops: CDR1 MDHEN, CDR2 SYDVKM. This CDR3 spans 12 amino acids. CDR3 nucleotide sequence: TGTGCCAGCAGTTTATGGGGACAGGAGGGGCACTTC. Encoded protein: CASSLWGQEGHF.

V and J are TRBV6-1 and TRBJ1-2; 8 nucleotides match TRBD1. The CDR3 extends over 14 amino acids. V lost 6 bases, J lost 0 bases, and 3 bases stayed unmatched. The V gene's germline CDR1 is MNHNS and CDR2 SASEGT. CDR3 DNA: TGTGCCAGCAGAGGGACAGGAGCTAACTATGGCTACACCTTC. Translating gives CASRGTGANYGYTF.

The rearrangement uses TRBV6-5 and TRBJ1-5; 12 nucleotides line up with TRBD1. V lost 7 bases to trimming and J lost 4 bases; unmatched junction nucleotides: 5. The CDR3 runs 15 residues. Germline-derived CDR1 and CDR2 are MNHEY and SVGAGI. CDR3 loop: CASKGQGAGNQPQHF. The CDR3 DNA sequence: TGTGCCAGCAAGGGACAGGGGGCGGGAAATCAGCCCCAGCATTTT.

Notes on this clone: Relative to the germline gene, one junction end is altered; a read error may explain this. V gene TRBV7-7 combines with J gene TRBJ2-2; a possible D gene is TRBD1 (6 bases). Germline CDR1 reads SSHAT; CDR2 reads FNYEAQ (reference sequence). CDR3 length: 16 amino acids. The CDR3 protein is CASSLFSGDLTGELFF. As DNA, the CDR3 is TGTGCTAGCAGCTTATTTTCAGGGGACCTCACCGGGGAGCTGTTTTTT. The full variable domain, rest sourced from reference TRBV7-7 and TRBJ2-2, is GAGVSQSPRYKVTKRGQDVTLRCDPISSHATLYWYQQALGQGPEFLTYFNYEAQPDKSGLPSDRFSAERPEGSISTLTIQRTEQRDSAMYRCASSLFSGDLTGELFFGEGSRLTVL.

The rearrangement links TRBV19 to TRBJ1-2; weak D call: TRBD1 (6 bases). The CDR3 is 12 residues long. Germline CDR1 and CDR2: LNHDA and SQIVND (reference sequence). The V gene lost 1 base and the J gene lost 8 bases, with 8 bases spanning the gap. CDR3 DNA: TGTGCCAGTAGTATAGGACAGGCCGGCTACACCTTC. The encoded protein is CASSIGQAGYTF.

This chain uses TRBV21-1 with TRBJ1-1; no check of the table's D call, TRBD1, against the DNA was made. TRBV21-1 is deemed a pseudogene. The CDR3 covers 13 residues. In nucleotides, the CDR3 is TGTGCCAGCAGCATCAGACAGGGCTGCATAGCTTTCTTT. The encoded protein is CASSIRQGCIAFF.